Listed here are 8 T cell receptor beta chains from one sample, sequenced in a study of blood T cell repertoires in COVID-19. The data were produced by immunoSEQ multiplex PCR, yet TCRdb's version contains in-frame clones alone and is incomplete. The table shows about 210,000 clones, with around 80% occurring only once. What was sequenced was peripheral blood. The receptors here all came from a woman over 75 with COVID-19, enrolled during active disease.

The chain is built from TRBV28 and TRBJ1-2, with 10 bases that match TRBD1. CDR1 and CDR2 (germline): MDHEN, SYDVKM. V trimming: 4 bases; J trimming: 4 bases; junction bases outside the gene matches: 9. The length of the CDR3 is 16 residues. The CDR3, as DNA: TGTGCCAGCAGTTCCCGGGACAGGGGCTATGTCTATGGCTACACCTTC. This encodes CASSSRDRGYVYGYTF.

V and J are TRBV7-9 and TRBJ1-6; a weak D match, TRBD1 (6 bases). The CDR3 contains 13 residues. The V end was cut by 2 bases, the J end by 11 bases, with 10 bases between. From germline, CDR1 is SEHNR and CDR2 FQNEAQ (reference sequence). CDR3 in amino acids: CASSLQAGAPLHF. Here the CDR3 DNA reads TGTGCCAGCAGCTTACAGGCAGGGGCACCCCTCCACTTT. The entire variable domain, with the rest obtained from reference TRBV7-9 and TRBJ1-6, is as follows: DTGVSQNPRHKITKRGQNVTFRCDPISEHNRLYWYRQTLGQGPEFLTYFQNEAQLEKSRLLSDRFSAERPKGSFSTLEIQRTEQGDSAMYLCASSLQAGAPLHFGNGTRLTVT.

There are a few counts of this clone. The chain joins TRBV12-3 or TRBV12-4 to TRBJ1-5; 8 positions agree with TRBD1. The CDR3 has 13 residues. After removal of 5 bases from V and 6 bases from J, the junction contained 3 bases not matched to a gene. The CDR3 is CASSLDRVQPQHF. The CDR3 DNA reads TGTGCCAGCAGTCTGGACAGGGTTCAGCCCCAGCATTTT.

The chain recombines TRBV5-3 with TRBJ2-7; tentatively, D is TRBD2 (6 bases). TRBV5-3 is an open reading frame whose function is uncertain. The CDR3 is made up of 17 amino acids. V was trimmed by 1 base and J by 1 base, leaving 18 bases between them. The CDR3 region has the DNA TGTGCCAGAAGCTTGAAGGACGGGGTCGGGGGTTCCTACGAGCAGTACTTC. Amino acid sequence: CARSLKDGVGGSYEQYF.

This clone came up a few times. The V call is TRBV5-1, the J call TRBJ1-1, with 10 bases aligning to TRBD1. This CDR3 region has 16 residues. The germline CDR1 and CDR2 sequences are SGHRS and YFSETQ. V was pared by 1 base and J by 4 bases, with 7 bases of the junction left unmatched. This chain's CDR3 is CASSLSLGQGPTEAFF. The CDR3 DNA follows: TGCGCCAGCAGCTTGAGCTTGGGACAGGGGCCCACTGAAGCTTTCTTT.

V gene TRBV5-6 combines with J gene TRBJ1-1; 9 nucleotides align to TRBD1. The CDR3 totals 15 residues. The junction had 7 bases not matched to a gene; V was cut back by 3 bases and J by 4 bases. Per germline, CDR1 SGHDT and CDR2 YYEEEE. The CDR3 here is CASSWRTGVPTEAFF. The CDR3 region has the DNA TGTGCCAGCAGCTGGCGGACAGGGGTTCCCACTGAAGCTTTCTTT. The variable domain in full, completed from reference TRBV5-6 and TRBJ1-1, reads DAGVTQSPTHLIKTRGQQVTLRCSPKSGHDTVSWYQQALGQGPQFIFQYYEEEERQRGNFPDRFSGHQFPNYSSELNVNALLLGDSALYLCASSWRTGVPTEAFFGQGTRLTVV.

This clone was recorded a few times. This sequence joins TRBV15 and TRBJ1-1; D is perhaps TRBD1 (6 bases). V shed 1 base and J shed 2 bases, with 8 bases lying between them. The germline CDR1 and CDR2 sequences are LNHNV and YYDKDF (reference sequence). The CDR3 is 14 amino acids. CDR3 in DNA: TGTGCCACCAGCAGAGGGGACACAAACACTGAAGCTTTCTTT. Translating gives CATSRGDTNTEAFF.

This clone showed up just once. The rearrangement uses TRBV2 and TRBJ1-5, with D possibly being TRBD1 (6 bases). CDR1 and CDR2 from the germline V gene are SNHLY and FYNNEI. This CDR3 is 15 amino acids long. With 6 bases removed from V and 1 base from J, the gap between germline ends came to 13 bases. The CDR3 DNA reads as TGTGCCAGCAGCGCACAGGGTACAAGCAATCAGCCCCAGCATTTT. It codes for CASSAQGTSNQPQHF.